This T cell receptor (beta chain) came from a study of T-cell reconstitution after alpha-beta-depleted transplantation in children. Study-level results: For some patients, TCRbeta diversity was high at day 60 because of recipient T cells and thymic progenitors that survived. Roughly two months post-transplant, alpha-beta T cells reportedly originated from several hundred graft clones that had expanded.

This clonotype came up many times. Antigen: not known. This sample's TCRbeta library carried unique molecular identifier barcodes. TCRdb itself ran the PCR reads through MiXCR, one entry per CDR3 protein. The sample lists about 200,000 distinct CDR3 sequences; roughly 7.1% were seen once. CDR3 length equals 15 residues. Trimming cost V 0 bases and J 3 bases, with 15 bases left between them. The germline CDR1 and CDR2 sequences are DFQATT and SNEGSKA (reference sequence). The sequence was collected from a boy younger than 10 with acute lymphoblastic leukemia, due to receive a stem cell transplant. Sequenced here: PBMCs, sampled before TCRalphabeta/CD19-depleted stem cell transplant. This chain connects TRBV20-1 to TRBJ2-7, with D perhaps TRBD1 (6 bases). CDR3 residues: CSARDPDRPNYEQYF. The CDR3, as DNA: TGCAGTGCTAGAGATCCCGACAGGCCAAACTACGAGCAGTACTTC.